The source of this T cell receptor (beta chain) is a study of blood T cell repertoires in COVID-19. As for the study in general: The study drew acute and convalescent COVID-19 samples from the United States, Italy and Spain. PBMCs, B-cell-depleted T cells, or T cells were the source of the cDNA or gDNA that made up the material.

The ends lost 5 bases at V and 10 bases at J; junction bases unmatched: 3. This CDR3 has 12 residues. CDR1 and CDR2 (germline): KGHSH, LQKENI. Seattle's cohort entered during active infection and was followed longitudinally. Sequencing used immunoSEQ multiplex PCR; TCRdb keeps in-frame clones, though not all of them. This sample has 200,000 to 300,000 clones, with nearly 95% found just once. The specimen sequenced was peripheral blood. The TCR comes from a man aged 30 to 39 with COVID-19, enrolled during active disease. The J gene is TRBJ2-1, the V gene TRBV18; TRBD2 matches 9 bases. Here the CDR3 reads CASSATSGEQFF. DNA for the CDR3: TGTGCCAGCTCAGCGACTAGCGGCGAGCAGTTCTTC.